Sequencing of this TCR beta chain was carried out in a study of beta chain features in type 1 diabetes. For the study at large: Cell yields, gender and age were comparable in patients and healthy donors. General study findings and limits: Among all four CD4+ subsets, Type 1 diabetes patients had TCRB CDR3s that were moderately but significantly shorter.

Reverse transcribing all isolated RNA meant expressed TCRB transcripts were sequenced. The data were produced by immunoSEQ multiplex PCR, yet TCRdb's version contains in-frame clones alone and is incomplete. The sample has roughly 340,000 clones; less than 15% are singletons. V was trimmed by 3 bases and J by 0 bases, leaving 11 bases between them. Germline CDR1 and CDR2: MNHEY and SVGAGI. The CDR3 has 16 residues. Details on this clone: Its cognate antigen is unknown.

The chain is built from TRBV6-5 and TRBJ2-2; possibly TRBD2 for D (7 bases). Input material: naive CD4+ T cells from blood. The TCR comes from a woman in her late teens or twenties with type 1 diabetes. The CDR3 DNA reads TGTGCCAGCAGTTATTGGGGGGGCCCGAACACCGGGGAGCTGTTTTTT. This codes for CASSYWGGPNTGELFF.